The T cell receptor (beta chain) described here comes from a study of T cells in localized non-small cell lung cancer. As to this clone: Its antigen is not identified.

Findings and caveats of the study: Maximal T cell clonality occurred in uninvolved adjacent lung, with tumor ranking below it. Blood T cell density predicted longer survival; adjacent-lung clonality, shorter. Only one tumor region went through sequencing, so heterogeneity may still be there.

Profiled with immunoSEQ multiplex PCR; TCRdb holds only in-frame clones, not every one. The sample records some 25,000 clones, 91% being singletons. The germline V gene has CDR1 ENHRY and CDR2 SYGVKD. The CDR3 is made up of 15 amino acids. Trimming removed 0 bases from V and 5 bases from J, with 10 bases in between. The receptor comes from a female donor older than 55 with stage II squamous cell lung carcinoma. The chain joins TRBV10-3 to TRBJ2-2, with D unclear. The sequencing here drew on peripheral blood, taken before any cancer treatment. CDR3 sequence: CAISESVVETGELFF. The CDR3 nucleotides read TGTGCCATCAGTGAGTCAGTCGTCGAGACCGGGGAGCTGTTTTTT.